This T cell receptor (beta chain) stems from a study of PD-L1 blockade in urothelial cancer. Study context: Samples of blood were analyzed 3 weeks (second dose) and 6 weeks after treatment start. Reported median T cell count for blood samples was 120,000 to 150,000. Study findings and constraints: Pretreatment TCR clonality in blood under the median foretold superior survival.

Patients presented with locally advanced or metastatic urothelial carcinoma. This CDR3 contains 13 residues. With 2 bases removed from V and 3 bases from J, the gap between germline ends came to 7 bases. The germline V gene encodes CDR1 KGHSH and CDR2 LQKENI. This clone was detected once. Its specificity is unknown. Data came from immunoSEQ multiplex PCR; TCRdb stores just in-frame clones and leaves some out. The sample comprises about 73,000 clones, less than 90% of which are singletons, and 3% to 4% rests with the top ten. Specimen: PBMCs, collected around atezolizumab (anti-PD-L1) treatment. This clonotype originated in a man aged 60-69 years with urothelial cancer. The V and J genes are TRBV18 and TRBJ2-5; the D is unclear. CDR3 in amino acids: CASSPGQEETQYF. CDR3 bases: TGTGCCAGCTCACCAGGGCAGGAAGAGACCCAGTACTTC.